Below, 14 T cell receptor beta chains from the same sample are listed, as sequenced in a study of cytomegalovirus exposure and HLA in healthy donors. The PCR contained 60 Vbeta and 13 Jbeta primers. The repertoire was sequenced with immunoSEQ multiplex PCR; TCRdb's copy has only in-frame clones and lacks some. The sample has around 130,000 clones; 80% are singletons. Source material: PBMCs. The receptor source for this set is a man aged 25 to 40 in good health and CMV-seronegative.

The V call is TRBV18, the J call TRBJ1-2; TRBD1 matches 9 bases. The germline gives CDR1 KGHSH, CDR2 LQKENI. Trimming removed 3 bases from V and 4 bases from J; junction bases left unmatched: 3. The CDR3 extends over 14 amino acids. In nucleotides, the CDR3 is TGTGCCAGCTCACCCGCACAGGGGGCCTATGGCTACACCTTC. It is translated as CASSPAQGAYGYTF.

The chain carries TRBV7-9 and TRBJ2-6, with D maybe TRBD1 (5 bases). CDR3 length equals 16 residues. V gave up 8 bases and J gave up 1 base, with 15 bases separating them. Germline V CDR1 and CDR2: SEHNR, FQNEAQ (reference sequence). Written as DNA, the CDR3 is TGTGCCAGCGTCCAGGGCTCCCTATCTGGGGCCAACGTCCTGACTTTC. This sequence encodes CASVQGSLSGANVLTF. Combining the CDR3 with reference TRBV7-9 and TRBJ2-6 gives the whole variable domain DTGVSQNPRHKITKRGQNVTFRCDPISEHNRLYWYRQTLGQGPEFLTYFQNEAQLEKSRLLSDRFSAERPKGSFSTLEIQRTEQGDSAMYLCASVQGSLSGANVLTFGAGSRLTVL.

In its sample, this clone was seen once. The chain recombines TRBV29-1 with TRBJ1-4, with D possibly being TRBD1 (6 bases). The germline gives CDR1 SQVTM, CDR2 ANQGSEA. Trimming removed 6 bases at V and 7 bases at J, with 15 bases between. CDR3 size: 13 residues. In DNA form, the CDR3 reads TGCAGCGTACAGGGAGGGGGGAGTGAAAAACTGTTTTTT. Encoded protein: CSVQGGGSEKLFF.

The chain couples TRBV28 to TRBJ2-7; D ambiguous. This CDR3 region has 10 residues. CDR1 and CDR2 from the germline V gene are MDHEN and SYDVKM. V lost 10 bases, J lost 1 base, and 5 bases lay in between. CDR3 nucleotides: TGTGCCACCGGGTCCTACGAGCAGTACTTC. This gives the protein CATGSYEQYF.

The rearrangement links TRBV7-3 to TRBJ1-1; the D gene is possibly TRBD1 (6 bases). Trimming took off 2 bases at V and 1 base at J, with 11 bases between the two ends. The CDR3 contains 15 residues. Germline CDR1 is SGHTA and CDR2 is FQGTGA. CDR3 nucleotides: TGTGCCAGCAGCTTATTTGGGGGCGCGAACACTGAAGCTTTCTTT. Protein product: CASSLFGGANTEAFF.

The chain recombines TRBV19 with TRBJ2-1; 9 nucleotides agree with TRBD2. Germline V CDR1 and CDR2: LNHDA, SQIVND (reference sequence). The V gene end was trimmed by 5 bases and the J gene end by 7 bases; junction bases not matched to a gene: 6. The CDR3 extends over 14 amino acids. The CDR3 DNA sequence: TGTGCCAGTAGTGCGGGACTAGCATTGAATGAGCAGTTCTTC. Translation gives CASSAGLALNEQFF.

The V gene is TRBV7-9, the J gene TRBJ1-2; tentatively, D is TRBD1 (6 bases). The CDR3 has 15 amino acids. V was cut by 1 base and J by 7 bases, with 16 bases left in between. In germline, CDR1 is SEHNR, CDR2 FQNEAQ (reference sequence). CDR3 region: CASSLGLSGGPGYTF. The DNA of the CDR3 is TGTGCCAGCAGCTTAGGTTTATCGGGGGGGCCTGGCTACACCTTC.

The chain employs TRBV7-9 and TRBJ2-7; TRBD2 might be the D (5 bases). Germline V lookup: CDR1 SEHNR, CDR2 FQNEAQ (reference sequence). Trimming removed 5 bases at V and 1 base at J, with 15 bases between. The CDR3 loop spans 15 amino acids. Here the CDR3 DNA reads TGTGCCAGCAGCCCAATTACCGGGATTTCCTACGAGCAGTACTTC. It is translated as CASSPITGISYEQYF.

V usage is TRBV10-1 and J usage is TRBJ2-1; 11 bases align to TRBD2. CDR3 length: 13 residues. V was clipped by 8 bases and J by 6 bases; unmatched bases: 3. Germline CDR1 reads WNHNN; CDR2 reads SYGVQD (reference sequence). The CDR3 region is CASGLAGGNEQFF. In DNA, the CDR3 is TGCGCCAGCGGACTAGCGGGCGGCAATGAGCAGTTCTTC.

This clone appeared a single time. In DNA form, the CDR3 reads TGTGCCAGCAGCCCACCGGGACAGGGGAGCACTGAAGCTTTCTTT. Its translation: CASSPPGQGSTEAFF. The chain recombines TRBV9 with TRBJ1-1; the match to TRBD1 covers 10 bases. This CDR3 spans 15 amino acids. The V segment lost 4 bases and the J segment 4 bases; nucleotides outside the gene matches: 7. Germline CDR1 SGDLS, CDR2 YYNGEE.

V is TRBV27 and J is TRBJ1-5; 8 bases align to TRBD1. Germline lookup yields CDR1 MNHEY and CDR2 SMNVEV (reference sequence). V dropped 4 bases and J dropped 7; count of bases not matched to a gene: 9. The CDR3 is made up of 15 amino acids. Here the CDR3 DNA reads TGTGCCAGCAGTTCCGCGGACAGGGCGGGGCAGCCCCAGCATTTT. It encodes CASSSADRAGQPQHF.

This rearrangement joins TRBV6-1 to TRBJ2-7; possible D gene TRBD1, 6 bases. The CDR3 has 15 amino acids. Looked up from germline, CDR1 is MNHNS and CDR2 is SASEGT. Trimming shortened V by 7 bases and J by 5 bases, and 21 bases separated the two germline ends. CDR3 sequence (DNA): TGTGCCAGCATTGGATGGCAGGGGACCCCCAACGAGCAGTACTTC. The encoded protein is CASIGWQGTPNEQYF.

This chain connects TRBV27 to TRBJ1-1; tentatively, D is TRBD1 (5 bases). Germline CDR1 and CDR2: MNHEY and SMNVEV (reference sequence). This CDR3 comprises 14 residues. V lost 7 bases and J 4 bases, leaving 16 bases between the germline ends. The CDR3 spells CASISQGLSTEAFF. The CDR3 coding sequence is TGTGCCAGCATCTCCCAGGGTTTGTCCACTGAAGCTTTCTTT.

This clone was seen just once. V gene TRBV5-4 combines with J gene TRBJ2-5; D is uncertain. The ends were cut back, 4 bases at V and 3 bases at J, with 7 bases in the middle. CDR1 is SGHNT, CDR2 YYREEE, per germline (reference sequence). The length of the CDR3 is 12 residues. CDR3 nucleotide sequence: TGTGCCAGCAGCAGAGGAGAAGAGACCCAGTACTTC. Its translation: CASSRGEETQYF.